This T cell receptor beta chain came from a study of T cell changes during pregnancy in multiple sclerosis. This table comes from immunoSEQ multiplex PCR, and its TCRdb copy is limited to in-frame clones, with some not included. The top ten clones hold approximately 4.2% of a sample with fewer than 50,000 clones, almost 95% of them seen once. The CDR3 is 13 residues long. Germline CDR1 is SQVTM and CDR2 is ANQGSEA. The V end lost 6 bases, the J end lost 4 bases, and 15 bases lay between the germline ends. The chain recombines TRBV29-1 with TRBJ1-1; maybe TRBD1 (6 bases). The receptor was derived from a female donor with multiple sclerosis, enrolled in a pregnancy study. Sequencing was performed on CD8+ T cells from peripheral blood mononuclear cells, taken in the first trimester of pregnancy. The CDR3 DNA is TGCAGCGTACTAGGGACATTTTTCACTGAAGCTTTCTTT. Translating gives CSVLGTFFTEAFF.